Sequencing of this T cell receptor beta chain was carried out in a study of blood T cell repertoires in COVID-19. Sequencing used immunoSEQ multiplex PCR; TCRdb keeps in-frame clones, though not all of them. The table includes some 200,000 clones, around 92% detected once. This CDR3 has 14 amino acids. Germline V gene data show CDR1 as MNHNY and CDR2 as SVGAGI (reference sequence). V gave up 7 bases and J gave up 4 bases, with 14 bases separating them. The genes are TRBV6-6 and TRBJ1-5; tentatively, D is TRBD1 (6 bases). This TCR was recovered from a man aged 25-45 years with acute or convalescent COVID-19. Source material: peripheral blood. The CDR3 is CASNPGAYNQPQHF. The CDR3 region has the DNA TGTGCCAGCAACCCAGGGGCGTATAATCAGCCCCAGCATTTT.